Below, 18 T cell receptor beta chains from the same sample are listed, as sequenced in a study of blood T cell repertoires in COVID-19. TCRdb keeps only in-frame clones here, not all; method: immunoSEQ multiplex PCR. The table has just over 300,000 clones, just over 85% seen once; the top ten hold about 4%. Sequencing was performed on PBMCs or T cells enriched from blood (not recorded which). The receptors shown here come from a man in his thirties or forties who had recovered from COVID-19.

The chain is built from TRBV3-1 (or the pseudogene TRBV3-2) and TRBJ1-2; tentatively, D is TRBD1 (5 bases). CDR3 length: 14 amino acids. Deletions cut 4 bases from V and 3 bases from J, with 12 bases between. Germline lookup yields CDR1 LGHDT and CDR2 YNNKEL (reference sequence). The CDR3 region is CASSPRRGYYGYTF. CDR3 bases: TGTGCCAGCAGCCCCCGTAGGGGTTACTATGGCTACACCTTC.

The V call is TRBV25-1, the J call TRBJ2-3, with D tentatively TRBD2 (5 bases). Germline V CDR1 and CDR2: MGHDK, SYGVNS. The ends were cut back, 8 bases at V and 0 bases at J, with 12 bases in the middle. This CDR3 is 14 amino acids long. The CDR3 spells CASVPDLSTDTQYF. CDR3 DNA: TGTGCCAGCGTACCGGACTTAAGCACAGATACGCAGTATTTT.

The CDR3 region has the DNA TGCGCCAGCAGCTCCTTGACAGGGGTCCATGGCTACACCTTC. Translation gives CASSSLTGVHGYTF. The chain uses TRBV5-1 and TRBJ1-2, with TRBD1 matching over 8 bases. CDR3 size: 14 residues. Germline CDR1 is SGHRS and CDR2 is YFSETQ. The ends lost 3 bases at V and 6 bases at J; junction bases unmatched: 7.

V usage is TRBV5-1 and J usage is TRBJ2-5; 8 bases are shared with TRBD1. V lost 4 bases, J lost 0 bases, and 5 bases stayed unmatched. Germline V gene sequence: CDR1 SGHRS, CDR2 YFSETQ. CDR3 size: 15 residues. DNA for the CDR3: TGCGCCAGCAGCCCGGACAGGGCTTACCAAGAGACCCAGTACTTC. Residues: CASSPDRAYQETQYF.

The chain is built from TRBV19 and TRBJ1-1, with 8 bases lining up with TRBD1. Germline lookup yields CDR1 LNHDA and CDR2 SQIVND (reference sequence). This CDR3 is 15 amino acids long. V lost 4 bases, J lost 2 bases, and 6 bases stayed unmatched. In DNA, the CDR3 is TGTGCCAGTAGTAGTCGGACAGGGTTCAACACTGAAGCTTTCTTT. It encodes CASSSRTGFNTEAFF.

The chain uses TRBV7-9 and TRBJ1-2; 10 bases align to TRBD1. CDR3 length equals 15 residues. Trimming at V came to 5 bases and at J to 8 bases, leaving 11 bases not matched to a gene. Germline CDR1 SEHNR, CDR2 FQNEAQ (reference sequence). CDR3 nucleotide sequence: TGTGCCAGCAGCGCGACCGGGACAGGGGATCGAGGCTACACCTTC. Translated: CASSATGTGDRGYTF.

The gene calls are TRBV27 and TRBJ1-4, with D uncertain. CDR3 length equals 16 residues. Germline lookup yields CDR1 MNHEY and CDR2 SMNVEV (reference sequence). Trimming took off 3 bases at V and 2 bases at J, with 13 bases between the two ends. CDR3 loop: CASSFTQAPTNEKLFF. The CDR3 DNA reads TGTGCCAGCAGTTTCACTCAGGCGCCCACTAATGAAAAACTGTTTTTT.

The chain recombines TRBV2 with TRBJ2-7; 9 nucleotides line up with TRBD1. Germline trimming cut 6 bases from V and 3 bases from J; bases unmatched to any gene: 9. The CDR3 extends over 15 amino acids. Per germline, CDR1 SNHLY and CDR2 FYNNEI. Here the CDR3 DNA reads TGTGCCAGCAGCCGCGACAGGGGGGAGGGCTACGAGCAGTACTTC. Protein product: CASSRDRGEGYEQYF.

The chain carries TRBV5-1 and TRBJ1-1; D remains unclear. The CDR3 is 14 amino acids. Germline V gene data show CDR1 as SGHRS and CDR2 as YFSETQ. Trimming removed 2 bases from V and 1 base from J, with 9 bases in between. For the CDR3, the DNA is TGCGCCAGCAGCTTCCTAGGCCAGAACACTGAAGCTTTCTTT. It encodes CASSFLGQNTEAFF.

The chain is built from TRBV10-3 and TRBJ2-2; 10 bases line up with TRBD2. Trimming took 4 bases from V and 6 from J; bases not matched to a gene: 2. Germline V CDR1 and CDR2: ENHRY, SYGVKD. CDR3 length: 14 residues. The CDR3 region is CAISGGTSAGELFF. The CDR3 DNA reads TGTGCCATCAGTGGTGGGACTAGCGCCGGGGAGCTGTTTTTT.

This chain joins TRBV7-2 and TRBJ2-5; D is perhaps TRBD2 (5 bases). The CDR3 has 15 amino acids. Germline V CDR1 and CDR2: SGHTA, FQGNSA. V was clipped by 5 bases and J by 0 bases, with 13 bases between them. CDR3 amino acids: CASSGESGYQETQYF. The CDR3 DNA sequence: TGTGCCAGCAGCGGGGAATCGGGGTACCAAGAGACCCAGTACTTC.

This clone was counted only a few times. The rearrangement uses TRBV29-1 and TRBJ1-2; 9 bases align to TRBD1. V dropped 5 bases and J dropped 4; count of bases not matched to a gene: 5. The germline gives CDR1 SQVTM, CDR2 ANQGSEA. The CDR3 loop spans 13 amino acids. CDR3 nucleotides: TGCAGCGTTTGGACAGGGGCGGGCTATGGCTACACCTTC. As protein: CSVWTGAGYGYTF.

V usage is TRBV5-1 and J usage is TRBJ2-5; TRBD2 matches 10 bases. With V trimmed by 6 bases and J by 1 base, 6 bases remained unmatched. CDR3 length: 15 residues. Germline values: CDR1 SGHRS, CDR2 YFSETQ. CDR3 sequence reads: CASKVLAGAQETQYF. Here the CDR3 DNA reads TGCGCCAGCAAGGTGCTAGCGGGGGCCCAAGAGACCCAGTACTTC.

The chain is built from TRBV6-5 and TRBJ1-5, with D perhaps matching TRBD1 (5 bases). CDR3 length: 14 amino acids. Between the trimmed V and J ends, which lost 6 bases and 2 bases, there was a span of 11 bases. Germline values: CDR1 MNHEY, CDR2 SVGAGI. In DNA, the CDR3 is TGTGCCAGCAGCACAAAAGGGGGCAATCAGCCCCAGCATTTT. Protein product: CASSTKGGNQPQHF.

In nucleotides, the CDR3 is TGTGCCAGCAGCCGAGGGGGCACGAACACCGGGGAGCTGTTTTTT. This encodes CASSRGGTNTGELFF. The J gene is TRBJ2-2, the V gene TRBV3-1 (or the pseudogene TRBV3-2); TRBD1 matches at 7 bases. Per the germline V gene, CDR1 is LGHDT and CDR2 is YNNKEL (reference sequence). V trimming: 4 bases; J trimming: 0 bases; junction bases outside the gene matches: 2. There are 15 residues in the CDR3.

V is TRBV5-1 and J is TRBJ2-7, with 8 nucleotides matching TRBD2. The CDR3 loop spans 15 amino acids. The germline gives CDR1 SGHRS, CDR2 YFSETQ. V shed 0 bases and J 6 bases; nucleotides not matched to a gene: 8. Here the CDR3 reads CASSLAGGPRGEQYF. DNA for the CDR3: TGCGCCAGCAGCTTGGCGGGAGGGCCAAGGGGCGAGCAGTACTTC.

This rearrangement joins TRBV5-6 to TRBJ1-1, with unresolved D. V lost 1 base, J lost 1 base, and 8 bases lay in between. The CDR3 runs 14 residues. From germline, CDR1 is SGHDT and CDR2 YYEEEE. CDR3 sequence: CASSLSQWNTEAFF. CDR3 sequence (DNA): TGTGCCAGCAGCTTGTCACAGTGGAACACTGAAGCTTTCTTT.

The chain links TRBV18 to TRBJ1-5; TRBD1 matches at 8 bases. This CDR3 comprises 15 residues. CDR1 is KGHSH, CDR2 LQKENI, per germline. The V and J ends lost 5 bases and 0 bases, in that order; junction bases with no gene match: 3. The CDR3 spells CASSADRVSNQPQHF. The CDR3 bases are TGTGCCAGCTCAGCGGACAGGGTTAGCAATCAGCCCCAGCATTTT.